There are a few counts of the clone carrying this T cell receptor beta chain. The isolated RNA, all of it, was reverse transcribed, so expressed TCRB transcripts were what got sequenced. Profiled with immunoSEQ multiplex PCR; TCRdb holds only in-frame clones, not every one. Found here are 300,000 to 350,000 clones, approximately 8% of them singletons; the top ten hold approximately 0.44%. This specimen comes from a study of beta chain features in type 1 diabetes. Germline CDR1 MNHNS, CDR2 SASEGT. V was pared by 7 bases and J by 4 bases, with 9 bases of the junction left unmatched. The CDR3 is made up of 15 amino acids.

Material for sequencing was central memory CD4+ T cells from blood. The rearrangement links TRBV6-1 to TRBJ2-1, with TRBD2 matching 8 bases. This sequence originates from a woman between 18 and 29 years old in good health. The chain's CDR3 is CASMSGTSGYNEQFF. CDR3 nucleotide sequence: TGTGCCAGCATGAGTGGGACTAGTGGATACAATGAGCAGTTCTTC.